The 18 T cell receptor beta chains presented below share a single source sample, sequenced in a study of T cells after yellow fever vaccination. TCRdb called the 5' RACE reads again in MiXCR, with one record for every CDR3 protein. Among a few hundred thousand distinct CDR3 sequences listed, about 7% were seen once. The sample was CD4+ T cells sorted from PBMCs, taken 15 days after the yellow fever booster vaccination. The receptors derive from a man younger than 45 who received the YFV17D yellow fever vaccine.

The sample holds many counts of this clonotype. V gene TRBV29-1 combines with J gene TRBJ2-3, with D possibly being TRBD2 (6 bases). Germline values: CDR1 SQVTM, CDR2 ANQGSEA. The CDR3 spans 14 residues. The V gene lost 7 bases and the J gene lost 6 bases, with 20 bases spanning the gap. CDR3 region: CSGGEGGAMDTQYF. The DNA of the CDR3 is TGCAGCGGCGGCGAAGGAGGGGCAATGGATACGCAGTATTTT.

The rearrangement joins TRBV3-1 to TRBJ2-2; TRBD1 might be the D (6 bases). The CDR3 length is 15 residues. The germline CDR1 and CDR2 sequences are LGHDT and YNNKEL (reference sequence). V lost 4 bases and J 6 bases, leaving 15 bases between the germline ends. For the CDR3, the DNA is TGTGCCAGCAGCCCCAAAAGGACAGAGGCCGGGGAGCTGTTTTTT. Its translation: CASSPKRTEAGELFF. Full variable domain (rest looked up from reference TRBV3-1 and TRBJ2-2): DTAVSQTPKYLVTQMGNDKSIKCEQNLGHDTMYWYKQDSKKFLKIMFSYNNKELIINETVPNRFSPKSPDKAHLNLHINSLELGDSAVYFCASSPKRTEAGELFFGEGSRLTVL.

This clonotype was seen more than once but under ten times. The chain carries TRBV28 and TRBJ1-5; tentatively, D is TRBD1 (5 bases). Deletions cut 3 bases from V and 15 bases from J, with 24 bases between. This CDR3 contains 15 residues. Germline V gene lookup returns CDR1 MDHEN and CDR2 SYDVKM. For the CDR3, the DNA is TGTGCCAGCAGTTTTTGGACCTCGACAGTCTCTTGGGTGCATTTT. It specifies CASSFWTSTVSWVHF.

This clonotype was observed at least ten times. This chain uses TRBV15 with TRBJ2-7; a weak D match, TRBD1 (6 bases). Trimming pared 5 bases from V and 3 bases from J, leaving 14 bases between. The V gene's germline CDR1 is LNHNV and CDR2 YYDKDF (reference sequence). This CDR3 contains 14 residues. CDR3 sequence (DNA): TGTGCCACCAGCGAACTTGGGACAAACTACGAGCAGTACTTC. Protein: CATSELGTNYEQYF.

CDR3 sequence reads: CSVDRGIATGELFF. CDR3 in DNA: TGCAGCGTTGACCGGGGGATTGCCACCGGGGAGCTGTTTTTT. The V call is TRBV29-1, the J call TRBJ2-2, with D possibly matching TRBD2 (6 bases). The CDR3 has 14 residues. V lost 3 bases to trimming and J lost 4 bases, with 12 bases between them. Germline V gene sequence: CDR1 SQVTM, CDR2 ANQGSEA.

The rearrangement joins TRBV11-2 to TRBJ2-3; D is unresolved. V gave up 1 base and J gave up 1 base, with 12 bases separating them. Per the germline V gene, CDR1 is SGHAT and CDR2 is FQNNGV. There are 16 residues in the CDR3. CDR3 sequence reads: CASSLGAAAGTDTQYF. The DNA for the CDR3 is TGTGCCAGCAGCTTAGGCGCGGCGGCCGGCACAGATACGCAGTATTTT.

This rearrangement joins TRBV5-1 to TRBJ1-1, with a possible D match to TRBD1 (5 bases). V lost 7 bases, J lost 5 bases, and 21 bases lay in between. Germline values: CDR1 SGHRS, CDR2 YFSETQ. The CDR3 extends over 15 amino acids. The DNA for the CDR3 is TGCGCCAGCGCGGTGGAAGGGCTGGGGGTAACTGAAGCTTTCTTT. Its translation: CASAVEGLGVTEAFF.

Only a few counts were recorded for this clonotype. The chain links TRBV14 to TRBJ2-5, with D perhaps TRBD2 (5 bases). Trimming shortened V by 1 base and J by 2 bases, and 14 bases separated the two germline ends. The CDR3 spans 16 residues. Germline V lookup: CDR1 SGHDN, CDR2 FVKESK. This CDR3 reads CASSQVKRSIQETQYF. The CDR3, as DNA: TGTGCCAGCAGCCAAGTAAAGCGGTCGATACAAGAGACCCAGTACTTC.

This clonotype showed up many times. The chain joins TRBV20-1 to TRBJ1-5; D is unclear. Germline CDR1 and CDR2: DFQATT and SNEGSKA (reference sequence). V lost 0 bases and J lost 5, with 11 bases in between. This CDR3 is 14 amino acids long. CDR3 amino acids: CSARDPREDQPQHF. The CDR3 nucleotides are TGCAGTGCTAGAGATCCGCGCGAAGATCAGCCCCAGCATTTT.

The table lists this clonotype with many counts. V and J are TRBV15 and TRBJ2-2; 7 nucleotides agree with TRBD1. V was pared by 6 bases and J by 5 bases, with 6 bases of the junction left unmatched. Germline V gene lookup returns CDR1 LNHNV and CDR2 YYDKDF (reference sequence). The CDR3 covers 14 residues. CDR3 region: CATRRQGFTGELFF. CDR3 DNA: TGTGCCACCAGGAGACAGGGTTTTACCGGGGAGCTGTTTTTT.

This clonotype was counted only a few times. J is TRBJ2-1 and V is TRBV5-4; TRBD2 aligns across 13 bases. Looked up from germline, CDR1 is SGHNT and CDR2 is YYREEE (reference sequence). Unmatched junction bases numbered 2, after V lost 1 base and J lost 7 bases. The length of the CDR3 is 15 residues. The CDR3 DNA follows: TGTGCCAGCAGCTTGACTAGCGGGAGGGAAAATGAGCAGTTCTTC. It is translated as CASSLTSGRENEQFF.

The J gene is TRBJ2-1, the V gene TRBV29-1, with 9 bases matching TRBD2. There are 15 residues in the CDR3. Trimming took 1 base from V and 3 from J; bases not matched to a gene: 4. CDR1 SQVTM and CDR2 ANQGSEA come from the germline V gene. The CDR3 nucleotides are TGCAGCGTTGAAGGGGGTAGCGGGAGCTACAATGAGCAGTTCTTC. Translating it yields CSVEGGSGSYNEQFF.

The chain has TRBV12-3 or TRBV12-4 and TRBJ2-2; D ambiguous. The CDR3 contains 15 residues. V gave up 6 bases and J gave up 1 base, with 12 bases separating them. CDR3 bases: TGTGCCAGCAGCCTCGGGCAAGGGAACACCGGGGAGCTGTTTTTT. Translated: CASSLGQGNTGELFF.

This clonotype has a count of ten or more. V is TRBV18 and J is TRBJ1-1, with 9 nucleotides matching TRBD1. CDR1 KGHSH and CDR2 LQKENI come from the germline V gene. Losses at the gene ends were 6 bases for V and 4 bases for J; bases not matched to a gene: 9. The CDR3 covers 15 residues. The CDR3 coding sequence is TGTGCCAGCTCGGCCGGGACAGGGAGTGTCACTGAAGCTTTCTTT. Residues: CASSAGTGSVTEAFF. The full variable domain, with the rest looked up from reference TRBV18 and TRBJ1-1, is NAGVMQNPRHLVRRRGQEARLRCSPMKGHSHVYWYRQLPEEGLKFMVYLQKENIIDESGMPKERFSAEFPKEGPSILRIQQVVRGDSAAYFCASSAGTGSVTEAFFGQGTRLTVV.

With respect to this clonotype: Since no conserved phenylalanine or tryptophan closes the CDR3, a read error is the likely cause. V gene TRBV5-4 combines with J gene TRBJ2-3; TRBD2 matches at 11 bases. V was clipped by 5 bases and J by 2 bases; unmatched bases: 7. The CDR3 totals 16 residues. Germline V gene sequence: CDR1 SGHNT, CDR2 YYREEE (reference sequence). DNA of the CDR3: TGTGCCAGCAGTTCCGGGACTAGCGGAGTCACAGATACGCAGTATTTA. Its translation is CASSSGTSGVTDTQYL.

CDR3 nucleotides: TGTGCCATCAGCAATGACGGATACGAGCAGTACTTC. Amino acid sequence: CAISNDGYEQYF. The chain joins TRBV10-3 to TRBJ2-7; D is unresolved. V shed 6 bases and J shed 4 bases, with 10 bases lying between them. From germline, CDR1 is ENHRY and CDR2 SYGVKD. The CDR3 totals 12 residues.

This clonotype has a single count. This may arise from a read error, as a much more abundant clone is one base away. The CDR3 coding sequence is TGCAGTGCTATGACTAGCTTAGTTGAGCAGTTCTTC. It yields the protein CSAMTSLVEQFF. This chain uses TRBV20-1 with TRBJ2-1; 7 bases match TRBD2. This CDR3 is 12 amino acids long. The V segment lost 4 bases and the J segment 9 bases; nucleotides outside the gene matches: 6. Looked up from germline, CDR1 is DFQATT and CDR2 is SNEGSKA (reference sequence).

The DNA for the CDR3 is TGTGCCAGCACCCCAGGAAATCAAGAGACCCAGTACTTC. Translating gives CASTPGNQETQYF. The chain is built from TRBV7-2 and TRBJ2-5; no clear D gene. V was trimmed by 7 bases and J by 2 bases, leaving 11 bases between them. The CDR3 sequence is 13 residues long. The V gene's germline CDR1 is SGHTA and CDR2 FQGNSA.